The 21 T cell receptor beta chains below were found in one sample sequenced in a study of T cell repertoires in cytomegalovirus infection. TCRdb redid the calling of the reads with MiXCR, one entry per CDR3 protein. The top ten hold 9.5% to 15% of the sample, which has around 800,000 distinct CDR3 sequences, 30% to 35% seen once. The antigens for these receptors are not known. The source material was cultured CD8+ T cells from PBMCs, sampled from culture after CMV antigen stimulation. These receptors all stem from a human donor in good health (CMV status not recorded). Some clones in this sample may be carry-over from other donors' samples.

This chain uses TRBV2 with TRBJ2-2, with 7 bases identical to TRBD1. The germline V gene has CDR1 SNHLY and CDR2 FYNNEI. The CDR3 is made up of 15 amino acids. The V gene end was trimmed by 6 bases and the J gene end by 8 bases; junction bases not matched to a gene: 12. Here the CDR3 reads CASSMTGQSKGELFF. CDR3 DNA sequence: TGTGCCAGCAGCATGACGGGACAGTCAAAGGGGGAGCTGTTTTTT.

The CDR3 DNA is TGTGCCAGCAGTGCTCTATGGGGTGGCTACACCTTC. Translated, it gives CASSALWGGYTF. The chain couples TRBV6-1 to TRBJ1-2; D is unclear. CDR1 and CDR2 (germline): MNHNS, SASEGT. The CDR3 loop spans 12 amino acids. V lost 4 bases and J lost 7, with 10 bases in between.

V is TRBV4-1 and J is TRBJ1-1, with 8 nucleotides matching TRBD1. This CDR3 region has 16 residues. CDR1 MGHRA and CDR2 YSYEKL come from the germline V gene. The J segment lost 11 bases and the V segment lost 0 bases, leaving 14 bases of the junction unmatched. DNA of the CDR3: TGCGCCAGCAGCCAAGAGGCCCCGACAGGGGTGGAATCGGCTTTCTTT. Translating it yields CASSQEAPTGVESAFF.

This clonotype showed up many times. One end of the junction does not line up with germline, which may come from a read error. The chain joins TRBV5-1 to TRBJ2-3; tentatively, D is TRBD1 (6 bases). The CDR3 covers 15 residues. Germline V gene data show CDR1 as SGHRS and CDR2 as YFSETQ. The CDR3 region is CASSLEGVGTDTQYF. The CDR3 region has the DNA TGTGCCAGCAGTTTAGAGGGGGTGGGCACAGATACGCAGTATTTT.

This clonotype has just one count. The genes are TRBV29-1 and TRBJ2-5; a possible D gene is TRBD1 (6 bases). The CDR3 is 13 amino acids. The V gene lost 4 bases and the J gene lost 0 bases, with 9 bases spanning the gap. Germline loops: CDR1 SQVTM, CDR2 ANQGSEA. As DNA, the CDR3 is TGCAGCGTTGGACAGGCCTACCAAGAGACCCAGTACTTC. Amino acid sequence: CSVGQAYQETQYF.

This clonotype was counted ten times or more. The chain recombines TRBV7-9 with TRBJ2-1, with D unclear. CDR3 size: 10 residues. The V gene lost 5 bases and the J gene lost 15 bases, with 11 bases spanning the gap. CDR1 and CDR2 from the germline V gene are SEHNR and FQNEAQ (reference sequence). The CDR3 coding sequence is TGTGCCAGCAGCCGCAAGTTGCGGTTCTTC. Amino acid sequence: CASSRKLRFF.

This clonotype was detected only once. The genes are TRBV11-2 and TRBJ2-5; D is undetermined. From germline, CDR1 is SGHAT and CDR2 FQNNGV. The CDR3 totals 17 residues. Trimming removed 1 base from V and 0 bases from J, with 15 bases in between. The CDR3 DNA reads TGTGCCAGCAGCTTAGGAGAAACGGCCCTGTACCAAGAGACCCAGTACTTC. Translated, it gives CASSLGETALYQETQYF.

The chain recombines TRBV6-2 or TRBV6-3 with TRBJ2-2; TRBD1 aligns across 9 bases. This CDR3 comprises 16 residues. Trimming at V came to 0 bases and at J to 3 bases, leaving 2 bases not matched to a gene. Germline V gives CDR1 MNHEY, CDR2 SVGEGT. The CDR3 nucleotides are TGTGCCAGCAGTTACTCGAGGGACAGGGACACCGGGGAGCTGTTTTTT. This encodes CASSYSRDRDTGELFF.

This chain links TRBV5-5 with TRBJ2-1; possibly TRBD2 for D (7 bases). V was clipped by 4 bases and J by 10 bases, with 18 bases between them. Germline values: CDR1 SGHKS, CDR2 YYEKEE (reference sequence). The CDR3 covers 14 residues. In DNA, the CDR3 is TGTGCCAGCAGCCTGGCGCGGGGGCGCGAGGAGCAGTTCTTC. Protein: CASSLARGREEQFF.

This chain uses TRBV27 with TRBJ1-6, with D unclear. In germline, CDR1 is MNHEY, CDR2 SMNVEV (reference sequence). V was clipped by 10 bases and J by 4 bases, with 14 bases between them. The CDR3 has 14 amino acids. The CDR3 nucleotides are TGTGCCACTTCGAGGGCGGATTATAATTCACCCCTCCACTTT. It is translated as CATSRADYNSPLHF.

This clonotype was observed a few times. V usage is TRBV14 and J usage is TRBJ1-2; D gene uncertain. V lost 0 bases to trimming and J lost 14 bases, with 10 bases between them. The CDR3 consists of 11 residues. The germline V gene has CDR1 SGHDN and CDR2 FVKESK. CDR3 nucleotides: TGTGCCAGCAGCCAAGATCCGTCGTTTACCTTC. It is translated as CASSQDPSFTF.

A note on this clonotype: A read error may account for a junction end that differs from germline. The chain employs TRBV4-1 and TRBJ1-4; D ambiguous. CDR1 MGHRA and CDR2 YSYEKL come from the germline V gene. CDR3 length: 15 amino acids. CDR3 loop: CASSQETTANEKLFF. CDR3 sequence (DNA): TGTGCCAGCAGCCAAGAGACCACAGCTAATGAAAAACTGTTTTTT.

The chain couples TRBV19 to TRBJ2-7; a weak D match, TRBD2 (5 bases). Germline lookup yields CDR1 LNHDA and CDR2 SQIVND (reference sequence). CDR3 length: 13 residues. Trimming left V 0 bases short and J 7 bases short, with 10 bases between. The CDR3, as DNA: TGTGCCAGTAGTATAGATAACGGGGATGAGCAGTACTTC. Its translation: CASSIDNGDEQYF.

V and J are TRBV20-1 and TRBJ2-7; perhaps TRBD1 as D (5 bases). The V end was cut by 0 bases, the J end by 3 bases, with 9 bases between. This CDR3 has 13 residues. The germline CDR1 and CDR2 sequences are DFQATT and SNEGSKA (reference sequence). In DNA, the CDR3 is TGCAGTGCTAGAGAAGACAGTAGCTACGAGCAGTACGTC. It translates to CSAREDSSYEQYV.

The rearrangement joins TRBV7-6 to TRBJ1-1; a possible D gene is TRBD1 (6 bases). This CDR3 has 15 residues. Trimming cost V 1 base and J 5 bases, with 14 bases left between them. CDR1 and CDR2 from the germline V gene are SGHVS and FNYEAQ. DNA of the CDR3: TGTGCCAGCAGCTTAGTGGGGGGGCGGGAAACTGAAGCTTTCTTT. Its protein is CASSLVGGRETEAFF. The full variable domain, with the rest looked up from reference TRBV7-6 and TRBJ1-1, is GAGVSQSPRYKVTKRGQDVALRCDPISGHVSLYWYRQALGQGPEFLTYFNYEAQQDKSGLPNDRFSAERPEGSISTLTIQRTEQRDSAMYRCASSLVGGRETEAFFGQGTRLTVV.

The J gene is TRBJ1-1, the V gene TRBV19, with D perhaps TRBD1 (6 bases). The CDR3 contains 15 residues. With 10 bases removed from V and 1 base from J, the gap between germline ends came to 19 bases. The V gene's germline CDR1 is LNHDA and CDR2 SQIVND (reference sequence). The CDR3 sequence is CATLWLGGSNTEAFF. The CDR3 DNA is TGTGCCACCCTATGGCTAGGGGGGTCGAACACTGAAGCTTTCTTT.

This clonotype was observed a few times. The chain couples TRBV11-3 to TRBJ2-3; no clear D. Trimming left V 5 bases short and J 6 bases short, with 12 bases between. Per germline, CDR1 SGHNT and CDR2 YENEEA. This CDR3 comprises 13 residues. The CDR3 spells CASSPETGDTQYF. The CDR3 DNA follows: TGTGCCAGCAGCCCCGAGACTGGGGATACGCAGTATTTT.

This clonotype was counted many times. The chain uses TRBV6-2 or TRBV6-3 and TRBJ1-1; tentatively, D is TRBD1 (6 bases). Germline assignment: CDR1 MNHEY and CDR2 SVGEGT. Trimming took 4 bases from V and 3 from J, leaving 12 bases between them. The CDR3 totals 14 residues. CDR3 coding DNA: TGTGCCAGCAGTTCCTACAGGGACGACACTGAAGCTTTCTTT. Protein product: CASSSYRDDTEAFF.

J is TRBJ2-2 and V is TRBV10-2; D is unclear. This CDR3 comprises 13 residues. CDR1 is WSHSY, CDR2 SAAADI, per germline. Trimming left V 6 bases short and J 5 bases short, with 10 bases between. CDR3 sequence reads: CASRGPRTGELFF. CDR3 nucleotide sequence: TGCGCCAGCAGAGGCCCGAGGACCGGGGAGCTGTTTTTT.

The chain is built from TRBV6-6 and TRBJ2-7; D is possibly TRBD2 (5 bases). Germline V lookup: CDR1 MNHNY, CDR2 SVGAGI (reference sequence). The CDR3 length is 14 residues. Trimming stripped 2 bases from V and 6 bases from J, with 14 bases between. The CDR3 nucleotides read TGTGCCAGCAGTTACGCAAGTCTTGGAGGCGAGCAGTACTTC. It specifies CASSYASLGGEQYF.

The J gene is TRBJ1-2, the V gene TRBV19, with D uncertain. The germline V gene has CDR1 LNHDA and CDR2 SQIVND (reference sequence). Trimming left V 7 bases short and J 3 bases short, with 12 bases between. The CDR3 totals 13 residues. CDR3 protein: CASKTEVYYGYTF. DNA of the CDR3: TGTGCCAGTAAGACCGAGGTATACTATGGCTACACCTTC.